This T cell receptor (beta chain) was sequenced for a study of T cell responses to AZD1222 COVID-19 vaccine (dated by TCRdb to the early 2020s). The study in broad terms: AZD1222 recipients whose second dose came at about 4 weeks and those whose second dose came at about 12 weeks were combined into one group, since spike-specific TCR depth and breadth did not differ between the two schedules. TCR sequencing covered about 230 trial participants: 207 given two doses of AZD1222 and 26 given two doses of MenACWY control vaccine. Trial participants were enrolled by age into subgroups of 18-55, 56-69 and 70-plus years, and roughly 150, 30 and 60 TCR-sequenced participants, respectively, were included in these subgroups.

Taken with the paper, the label for time point translates to: baseline before first vaccination. Samples from vaccinated people were obtained from the UK trials COV001 and COV002, which included a single-blind randomized controlled phase 2/3 trial of AZD1222 (ChAdOx1 nCoV-19) in healthy adults. For TCRbeta chain sequencing, PBMC samples were collected from trial participants at day 0 and at day 28 after the second dose. The CDR3 holds 17 amino acids from the cysteine to the phenylalanine. Just the 51-base CDR3 DNA is kept, in frame starting at base 1. CDR1 and CDR2 are drawn from the germline V gene: SGHDT, YYEEEE. The junction shows trimming of 0 bases on V and 7 bases on J, plus 19 bases between the germline ends. Comment on this clone: Its antigen is not yet known. The input lacks base qualities; no much larger clone sits a single base away.

The CDR3 regions of human TCRbeta chains were analyzed by immunosequencing. In the original analysis: TCRs in the repertoires were compared against a reference library of SARS-CoV-2-specific TCRs that had been generated with the MIRA antigen-specificity platform. Breadth meant the fraction of unique TCRs that were SARS-CoV-2-associated, whereas depth meant the fraction of total T cells that were SARS-CoV-2-associated. Using the MIRA data, every spike-specific TCR was mapped to the spike region that the TCR reacted to and assigned to either a CD4 or a CD8 class. Log10-transformed breadth and depth values were compared by one-way ANOVA with Sidak's multiple comparisons tests. In its TCRdb copy, this immuneACCESS table keeps in-frame sequences only and misses some clones. Where compared with another copy, unresolved V genes explain less than half of these, and the others have no known cause. D and trimming come from the DNA, and the V and J calls and clone size come from that table. The sample table records around 150,000 clones; about 87% of these occur just once. Under 2.5% of the sample belongs to the ten largest clones.

The study at large found these results: Because no day 14 peak-response samples were available, repertoires were characterized only after the peak T cell response. The vaccine-associated CD4 TCRs covered the entire spike protein, and the dominant responses fell in regions 160-218 and 743-854. After two AZD1222 doses, both the breadth and the depth of spike-specific TCRs were significantly higher than at day 0 and than in MenACWY recipients. Reportedly, almost half of the unique spike-specific TCRs recognized epitopes lying outside the regions that are mutated in the B.1.351 and B.1.1.7 variants. The 56-69-year group was small, and its depth increase did not reach significance, likely because of low power. Conclusions about previously exposed vaccinees are limited because only six or seven AZD1222 recipients were SARS-CoV-2 seropositive at baseline. Most participants were white British and females outnumbered males, and the authors suggested that clonal diversity may have been underestimated.

This receptor was obtained from an adult in good health. Recombination connected TRBV5-6 to TRBJ2-2; TRBD1 is a possible D gene, resting on 6 matching bases. The starting material was peripheral blood, obtained on day 0 of AZD1222 vaccination. The sequence in DNA is TGTGCCAGCAGCTTGGGGACAGAGGGTAGGTTCTTCGGGGAGCTGTTTTTT. This is translated as CASSLGTEGRFFGELFF.